This entry is about one T cell receptor beta chain. Study processing details: Counts of nucleated cells, estimated from reference gene primer amplification, were obtained. Assay used: immunoSEQ multiplex PCR; TCRdb lists only in-frame clones, some missing. V, J and clone size are taken as reported in that table, and D and trimming were inferred from the DNA itself. The data contain about 150,000 clones, 78% of them singletons. The sample originates from a study of blood T cell repertoires in COVID-19. In the study overall: The United States, Italy and Spain supplied acute and convalescent COVID-19 samples.

The CDR3 is 13 amino acids. V shed 8 bases and J shed 1 base, with 10 bases lying between them. Germline V gene lookup returns CDR1 MNHEY and CDR2 SMNVEV (reference sequence). The receptor was isolated from a man older than 75 with acute or convalescent COVID-19. Sequencing was carried out using peripheral blood. This chain joins TRBV27 and TRBJ2-3; D possibly corresponds to TRBD1 (7 bases). The CDR3: CASRGTGTDTQYF. The CDR3 region has the DNA TGTGCCAGCCGGGGGACAGGCACAGATACGCAGTATTTT.